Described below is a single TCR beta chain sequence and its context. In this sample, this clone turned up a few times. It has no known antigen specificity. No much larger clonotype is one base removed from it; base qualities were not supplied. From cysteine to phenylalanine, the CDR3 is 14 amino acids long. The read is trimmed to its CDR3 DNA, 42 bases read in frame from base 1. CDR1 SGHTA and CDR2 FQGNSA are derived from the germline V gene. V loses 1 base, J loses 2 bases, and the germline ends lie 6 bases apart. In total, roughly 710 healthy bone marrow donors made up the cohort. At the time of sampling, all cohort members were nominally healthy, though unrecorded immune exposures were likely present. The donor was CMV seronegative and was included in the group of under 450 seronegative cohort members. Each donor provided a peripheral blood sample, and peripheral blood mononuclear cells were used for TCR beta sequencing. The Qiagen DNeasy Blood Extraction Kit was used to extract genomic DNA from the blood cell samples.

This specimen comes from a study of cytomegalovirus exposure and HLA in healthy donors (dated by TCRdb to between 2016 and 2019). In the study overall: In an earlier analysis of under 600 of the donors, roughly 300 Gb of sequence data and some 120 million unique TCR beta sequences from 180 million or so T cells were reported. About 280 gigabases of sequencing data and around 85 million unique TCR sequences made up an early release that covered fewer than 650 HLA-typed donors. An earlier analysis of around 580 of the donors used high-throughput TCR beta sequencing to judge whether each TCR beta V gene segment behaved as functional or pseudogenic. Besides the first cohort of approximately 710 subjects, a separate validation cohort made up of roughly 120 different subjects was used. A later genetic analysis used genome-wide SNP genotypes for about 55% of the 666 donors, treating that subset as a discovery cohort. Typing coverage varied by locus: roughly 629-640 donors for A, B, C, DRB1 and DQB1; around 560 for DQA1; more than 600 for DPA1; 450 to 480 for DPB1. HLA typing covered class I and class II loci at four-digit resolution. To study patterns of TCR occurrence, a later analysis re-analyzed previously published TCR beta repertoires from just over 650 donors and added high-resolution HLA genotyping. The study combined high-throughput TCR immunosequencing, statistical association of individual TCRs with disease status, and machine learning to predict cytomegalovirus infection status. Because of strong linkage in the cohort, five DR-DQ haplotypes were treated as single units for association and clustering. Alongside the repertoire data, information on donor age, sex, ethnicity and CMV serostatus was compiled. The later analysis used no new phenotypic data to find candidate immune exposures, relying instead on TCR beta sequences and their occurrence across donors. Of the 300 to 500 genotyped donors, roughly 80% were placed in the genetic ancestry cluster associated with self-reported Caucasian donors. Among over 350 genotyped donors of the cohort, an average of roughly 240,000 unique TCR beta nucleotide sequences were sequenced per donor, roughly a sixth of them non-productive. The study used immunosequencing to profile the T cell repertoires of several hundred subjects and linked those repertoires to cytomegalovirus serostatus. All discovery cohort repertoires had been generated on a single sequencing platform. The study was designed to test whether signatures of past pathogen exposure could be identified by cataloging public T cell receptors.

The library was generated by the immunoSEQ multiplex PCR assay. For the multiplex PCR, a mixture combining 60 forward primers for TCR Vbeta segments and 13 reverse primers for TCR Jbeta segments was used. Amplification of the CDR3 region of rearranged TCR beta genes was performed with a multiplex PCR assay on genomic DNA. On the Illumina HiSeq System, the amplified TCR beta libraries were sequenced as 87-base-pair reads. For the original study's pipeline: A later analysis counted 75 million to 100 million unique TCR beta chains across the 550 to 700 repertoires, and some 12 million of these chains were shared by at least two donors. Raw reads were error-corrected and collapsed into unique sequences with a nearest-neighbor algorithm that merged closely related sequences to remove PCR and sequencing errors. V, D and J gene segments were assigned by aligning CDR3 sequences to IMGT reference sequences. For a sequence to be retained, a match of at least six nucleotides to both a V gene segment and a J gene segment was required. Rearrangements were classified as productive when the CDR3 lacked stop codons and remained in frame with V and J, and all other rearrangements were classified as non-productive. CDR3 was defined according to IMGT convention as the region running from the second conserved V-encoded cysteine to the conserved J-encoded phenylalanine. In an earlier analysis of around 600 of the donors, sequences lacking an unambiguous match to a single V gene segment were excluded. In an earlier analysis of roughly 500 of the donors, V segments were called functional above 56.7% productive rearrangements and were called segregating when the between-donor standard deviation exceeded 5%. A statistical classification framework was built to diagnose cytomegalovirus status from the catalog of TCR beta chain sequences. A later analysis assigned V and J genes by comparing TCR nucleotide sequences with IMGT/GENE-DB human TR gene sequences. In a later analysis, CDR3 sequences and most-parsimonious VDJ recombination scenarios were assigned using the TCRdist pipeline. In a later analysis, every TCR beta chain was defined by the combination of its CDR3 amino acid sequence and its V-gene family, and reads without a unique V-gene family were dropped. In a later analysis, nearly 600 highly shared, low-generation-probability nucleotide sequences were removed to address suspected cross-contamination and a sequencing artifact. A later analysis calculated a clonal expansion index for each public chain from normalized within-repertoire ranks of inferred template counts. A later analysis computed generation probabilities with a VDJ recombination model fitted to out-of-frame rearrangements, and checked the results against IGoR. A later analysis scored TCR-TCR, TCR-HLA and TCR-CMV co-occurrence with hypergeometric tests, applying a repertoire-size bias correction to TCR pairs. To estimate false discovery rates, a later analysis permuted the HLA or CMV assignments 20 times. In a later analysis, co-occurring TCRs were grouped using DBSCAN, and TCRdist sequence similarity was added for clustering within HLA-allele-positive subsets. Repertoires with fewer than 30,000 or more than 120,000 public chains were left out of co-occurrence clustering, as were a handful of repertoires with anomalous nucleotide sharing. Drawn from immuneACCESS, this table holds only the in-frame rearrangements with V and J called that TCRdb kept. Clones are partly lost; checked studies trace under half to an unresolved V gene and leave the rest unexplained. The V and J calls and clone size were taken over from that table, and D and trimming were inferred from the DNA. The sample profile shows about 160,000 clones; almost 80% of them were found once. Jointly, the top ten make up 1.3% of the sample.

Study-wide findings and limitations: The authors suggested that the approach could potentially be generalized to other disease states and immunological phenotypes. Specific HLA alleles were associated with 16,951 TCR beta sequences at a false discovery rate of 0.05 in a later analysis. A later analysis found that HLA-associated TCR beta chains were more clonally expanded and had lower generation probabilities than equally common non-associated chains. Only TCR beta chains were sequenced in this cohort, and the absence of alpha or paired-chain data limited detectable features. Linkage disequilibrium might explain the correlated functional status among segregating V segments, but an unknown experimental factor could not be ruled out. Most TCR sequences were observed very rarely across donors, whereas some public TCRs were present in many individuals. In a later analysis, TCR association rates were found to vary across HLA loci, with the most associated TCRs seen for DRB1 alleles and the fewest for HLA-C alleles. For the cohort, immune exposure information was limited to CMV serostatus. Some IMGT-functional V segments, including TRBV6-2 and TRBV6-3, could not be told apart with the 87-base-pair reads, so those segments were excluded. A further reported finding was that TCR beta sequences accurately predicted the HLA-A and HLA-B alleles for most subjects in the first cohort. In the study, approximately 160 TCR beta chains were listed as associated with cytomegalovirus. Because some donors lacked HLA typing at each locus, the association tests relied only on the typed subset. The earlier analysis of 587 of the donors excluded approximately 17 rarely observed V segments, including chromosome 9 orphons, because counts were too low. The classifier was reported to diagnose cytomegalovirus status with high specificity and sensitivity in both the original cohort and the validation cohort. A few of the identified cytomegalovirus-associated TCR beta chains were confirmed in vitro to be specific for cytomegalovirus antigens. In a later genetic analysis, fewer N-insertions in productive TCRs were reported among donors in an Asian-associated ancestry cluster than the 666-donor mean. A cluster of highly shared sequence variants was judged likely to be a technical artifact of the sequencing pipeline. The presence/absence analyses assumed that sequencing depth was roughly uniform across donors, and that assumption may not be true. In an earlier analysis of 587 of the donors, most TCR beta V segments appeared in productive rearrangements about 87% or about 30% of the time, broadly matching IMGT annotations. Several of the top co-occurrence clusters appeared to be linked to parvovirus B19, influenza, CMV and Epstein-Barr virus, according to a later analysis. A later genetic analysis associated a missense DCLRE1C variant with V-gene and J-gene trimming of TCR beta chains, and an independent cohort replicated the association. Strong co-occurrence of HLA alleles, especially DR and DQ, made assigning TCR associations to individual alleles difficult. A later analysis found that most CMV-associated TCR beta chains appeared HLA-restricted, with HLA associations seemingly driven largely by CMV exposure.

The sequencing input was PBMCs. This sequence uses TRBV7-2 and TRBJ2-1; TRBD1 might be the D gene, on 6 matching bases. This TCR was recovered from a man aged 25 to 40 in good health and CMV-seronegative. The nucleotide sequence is TGTGCCAGCAGCTTAGGGACAGCCTACAATGAGCAGTTCTTC. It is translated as CASSLGTAYNEQFF.